The next 15 T cell receptor beta chains were all read from a single sample in a study of cytomegalovirus exposure and HLA in healthy donors. This PCR relied on a set of 60 Vbeta primers and 13 Jbeta primers. Repertoires were generated with immunoSEQ multiplex PCR, while TCRdb's copy carries only in-frame clones and drops some. The sample carries 150,000 to 200,000 clones, 79% recorded once. Sequencing was performed on PBMCs. The receptors stem from a woman in her forties in good health and CMV-seronegative.

V gene TRBV27 combines with J gene TRBJ1-2; tentative D call: TRBD1 (5 bases). The germline CDR1 and CDR2 sequences are MNHEY and SMNVEV (reference sequence). The length of the CDR3 is 14 residues. Trimming took off 2 bases at V and 6 bases at J, with 13 bases between the two ends. The CDR3, as DNA: TGTGCCAGCAGTTTAAGGGACTCTCGGGATGGCTACACCTTC. This codes for CASSLRDSRDGYTF.

The V gene is TRBV28, the J gene TRBJ1-2, with TRBD1 as a possible D gene (6 bases). This CDR3 contains 14 residues. Germline V gene lookup returns CDR1 MDHEN and CDR2 SYDVKM. With 10 bases removed from V and 2 bases from J, the gap between germline ends came to 17 bases. This CDR3 reads CATKFPGTNYGYTF. In DNA, the CDR3 is TGTGCCACAAAATTCCCCGGGACAAACTATGGCTACACCTTC.

With regard to this clone: The DNA is omitted, as the CDR3 cannot be located on it reliably, and the CDR3 follows TCRdb's listing. The gene calls are TRBV7-9 and TRBJ1-4. From germline, CDR1 is SEHNR and CDR2 FQNEAQ (reference sequence). The CDR3 numbers 12 amino acids, ends counted. The CDR3 loop is CASSFGSGKLFF.

This clone was counted a single time. The rearrangement uses TRBV28 and TRBJ2-7, with a possible D match to TRBD1 (7 bases). Trimming pared 2 bases from V and 3 bases from J, leaving 17 bases between. This CDR3 has 16 residues. From germline, CDR1 is MDHEN and CDR2 SYDVKM. CDR3 nucleotide sequence: TGTGCCAGCAGTTTACGTTTTGCAGGGGGAGGCTACGAGCAGTACTTC. It codes for CASSLRFAGGGYEQYF.

The V and J genes are TRBV5-1 and TRBJ2-7, with a possible D match to TRBD1 (6 bases). Germline V gene lookup returns CDR1 SGHRS and CDR2 YFSETQ. V shed 3 bases and J shed 3 bases, with 10 bases lying between them. CDR3 length: 13 amino acids. The CDR3 sequence is CASSYRDNYEQYF. In DNA form, the CDR3 reads TGCGCCAGCAGCTACCGGGACAACTACGAGCAGTACTTC.

The rearrangement uses TRBV28 and TRBJ1-2; TRBD1 is a possible D gene (5 bases). This CDR3 has 13 amino acids. CDR1 MDHEN and CDR2 SYDVKM come from the germline V gene. With 4 bases removed from V and 8 bases from J, the gap between germline ends came to 14 bases. DNA for the CDR3: TGTGCCAGCAGTTCCAGGGTTCTCTGGGGCTACACCTTC. This translates into CASSSRVLWGYTF.

The J gene is TRBJ2-1, the V gene TRBV27; D is perhaps TRBD2 (6 bases). CDR1 and CDR2 (germline): MNHEY, SMNVEV (reference sequence). The V end lost 7 bases, the J end lost 3 bases, and 13 bases lay between the germline ends. The CDR3 runs 14 residues. CDR3 amino acids: CASTSSVSYNEQFF. The CDR3 DNA is TGTGCCAGCACCTCTAGCGTAAGCTACAATGAGCAGTTCTTC.

The table lists this clone with a count of one. The chain couples TRBV7-9 to TRBJ2-5, with TRBD1 as a possible D gene (6 bases). The closer fit of TRBJ2-7 to the DNA end suggests the J call may be wrong. The V gene's germline CDR1 is SEHNR and CDR2 FQNEAQ (reference sequence). The CDR3 has 14 residues. CDR3 nucleotides: TGTGCCAGCAGCTTACCAGGGGAAACCTACGAGCAGTACTTC. It translates to CASSLPGETYEQYF.

The table lists this clone with a few counts. V and J are TRBV27 and TRBJ1-1, with 11 bases aligning to TRBD1. The V segment lost 6 bases and the J segment 1 base; nucleotides outside the gene matches: 7. Germline CDR1 is MNHEY and CDR2 is SMNVEV (reference sequence). The CDR3 covers 16 residues. CDR3 sequence reads: CASSPDRGHWNTEAFF. CDR3 in DNA: TGTGCCAGCAGCCCGGACAGGGGGCATTGGAACACTGAAGCTTTCTTT.

The gene calls are TRBV15 and TRBJ2-4; 8 nucleotides match TRBD1. Germline trimming cut 3 bases from V and 1 base from J; bases unmatched to any gene: 8. The CDR3 consists of 17 residues. CDR1 is LNHNV, CDR2 YYDKDF, per germline (reference sequence). The CDR3 loop is CATSSERTGSAKNIQYF. CDR3 coding DNA: TGTGCCACCAGCAGTGAGAGGACAGGGTCGGCCAAAAACATTCAGTACTTC.

Only one count was recorded for this clone. The rearrangement uses TRBV27 and TRBJ2-5, with TRBD2 as a possible D gene (6 bases). Germline CDR1 and CDR2: MNHEY and SMNVEV (reference sequence). The CDR3 extends over 13 amino acids. Between the trimmed V and J ends, which lost 9 bases and 1 base, there was a span of 12 bases. CDR3 region: CASSRGGQETQYF. In DNA, the CDR3 is TGTGCCAGTTCTCGGGGAGGCCAAGAGACCCAGTACTTC.

This clone turned up a few times. The rearrangement joins TRBV5-1 to TRBJ2-7, with 8 bases lining up with TRBD1. Trimming cost V 0 bases and J 4 bases; bases outside gene matches: 9. CDR3 size: 16 residues. CDR1 is SGHRS and CDR2 is YFSETQ in the germline V gene. CDR3 DNA: TGCGCCAGCAGCTTGGCCGCCCGAACAGGGGGTTACGAGCAGTACTTC. It yields the protein CASSLAARTGGYEQYF.

This clone has only a few counts. The CDR3 DNA reads TGCGCCAGCAGCCAAGATCCGGGCTCCTATAATTCACCCCTCCACTTT. This gives the protein CASSQDPGSYNSPLHF. The chain employs TRBV4-1 and TRBJ1-6; D gene uncertain. Germline V CDR1 and CDR2: MGHRA, YSYEKL. Trimming stripped 0 bases from V and 0 bases from J, with 6 bases between. This CDR3 region has 16 residues.

The rearrangement uses TRBV18 and TRBJ2-2, with D unresolved. Germline lookup yields CDR1 KGHSH and CDR2 LQKENI. The ends were cut back, 0 bases at V and 6 bases at J, with 8 bases in the middle. The CDR3 runs 14 residues. CDR3 bases: TGTGCCAGCTCACCACCAATCCGGGCCGGGGAGCTGTTTTTT. Translating it yields CASSPPIRAGELFF.

This chain joins TRBV29-1 and TRBJ2-3, with D perhaps matching TRBD2 (5 bases). Germline assignment: CDR1 SQVTM and CDR2 ANQGSEA. CDR3 length: 13 residues. The V end lost 3 bases, the J end lost 4 bases, and 11 bases lay between the germline ends. The CDR3 loop reads CSVEASPSDTQYF. As DNA, the CDR3 is TGCAGCGTTGAGGCTAGCCCCTCAGATACGCAGTATTTT.